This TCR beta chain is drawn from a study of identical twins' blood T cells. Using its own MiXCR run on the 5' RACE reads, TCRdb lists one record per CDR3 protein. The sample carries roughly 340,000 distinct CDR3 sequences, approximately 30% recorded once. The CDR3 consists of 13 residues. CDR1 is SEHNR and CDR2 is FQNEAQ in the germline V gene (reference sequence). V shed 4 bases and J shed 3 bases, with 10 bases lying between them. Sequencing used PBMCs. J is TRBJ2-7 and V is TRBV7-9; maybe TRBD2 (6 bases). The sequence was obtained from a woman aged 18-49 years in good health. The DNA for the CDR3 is TGTGCCAGCAGCTCACGGGGACTCTACGAGCAGTACTTC. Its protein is CASSSRGLYEQYF.